The present entry profiles one TCR beta chain with its context. Its antigen is as yet unknown. This sample is part of a study of regulatory T cells in long-lasting Graves disease. Study-level findings and limits: Because few samples were included, accuracy may have been lower. Sampling was limited to peripheral blood rather than thyroid tissue.

Relying on iRepertoire HTBI primers and Arm-PCR of CDR3 regions, the team built TCR beta libraries. TCRdb reprocessed the multiplex PCR reads via MiXCR and lists one record per CDR3 protein. The sample has more than 650,000 distinct CDR3 sequences, 25% to 35% seen once; the top ten hold 40% to 50%. Time point defined: persistent/refractory GD, antithyroid drugs over 5 years with positive TRAb. PBMCs were the source of the RNA used for TCR sequencing. Each of the patients was recruited from an endocrinology department situated in Xi'an, China. The input for sequencing was peripheral blood mononuclear cells (PBMCs), taken when the disease was refractory, from a patient treated with antithyroid drugs. The TCR sequence derives from a female donor with Graves disease.

This CDR3 is CASDKSQGEAFF. The CDR3 DNA reads TGTGCCAGCGACAAAAGTCAGGGTGAAGCTTTCTTT. V is TRBV7-3 and J is TRBJ1-1; a weak D match, TRBD1 (5 bases). The CDR3 covers 12 residues. Germline V gives CDR1 SGHTA, CDR2 FQGTGA. Trimming shortened V by 8 bases and J by 7 bases, and 14 bases separated the two germline ends.